The subject of this entry is one T cell receptor beta chain. Participants were aged about 18 to 89 years from 20 to 30 US areas. Cohort assignment relied on participant-reported clinical history. Exposed study participants had met a COVID-19 case within 2 weeks before entry. The data were obtained in a study of blood T cell repertoires in COVID-19. V dropped 0 bases and J dropped 7 bases, with 15 bases sitting between them. The CDR3 has 15 residues. CDR1 is SGHTA, CDR2 FQGNSA, per germline. Per the original data handling: Nucleated cell counts were estimated from reference gene primer amplification. Using immunoSEQ multiplex PCR, the repertoire was profiled, and TCRdb retains in-frame clones only, with some absent. V and J calls and clone size are as listed in that table; D and trimming were resolved from the DNA. This sample has approximately 250,000 clones, with over 80% found just once.

This clonotype was obtained from a woman in her forties who had been exposed to COVID-19. Sequencing used PBMCs or T cells enriched from blood (not recorded which). The rearrangement uses TRBV7-2 and TRBJ1-2; D possibly corresponds to TRBD1 (6 bases). The CDR3 DNA is TGTGCCAGCAGCTTAGCGCGGGGGCAGGTGACTGGCTACACCTTC. Translating it yields CASSLARGQVTGYTF.